This TCR beta chain is drawn from a study of PD-1 blockade in classical Hodgkin lymphoma. Trimming removed 0 bases from V and 1 base from J, with 7 bases in between. CDR1 is SGDLS, CDR2 YYNGEE, per germline. This CDR3 region has 14 residues. TCRdb's table, derived via immunoSEQ multiplex PCR, lists solely in-frame clones and lacks some. The data show 47,000 or so clones, with roughly 88% seen just once and 4% to 6% held by the top ten. Turning to this clone: Its target is not known.

Time point in this sample: newly diagnosed, previously untreated cHL patient sample. The authors used newly diagnosed, untreated classical Hodgkin lymphoma PBMCs as comparison. Broader study findings: Underlying causes for the observed repertoire differences were not defined, possibly disease activity or prior therapy. According to reports, newly diagnosed patients had lower baseline TCR diversity than healthy donors, and relapsed/refractory patients had lower baseline TCR diversity still.

The J gene is TRBJ2-5, the V gene TRBV9, with D possibly being TRBD2 (6 bases). The TCR was taken from a human donor with classical Hodgkin lymphoma. The sequencing sample was made of peripheral blood mononuclear cells (PBMCs). This CDR3 reads CASSVGTTQETQYF. The CDR3, as DNA: TGTGCCAGCAGCGTAGGGACTACCCAAGAGACCCAGTACTTC.